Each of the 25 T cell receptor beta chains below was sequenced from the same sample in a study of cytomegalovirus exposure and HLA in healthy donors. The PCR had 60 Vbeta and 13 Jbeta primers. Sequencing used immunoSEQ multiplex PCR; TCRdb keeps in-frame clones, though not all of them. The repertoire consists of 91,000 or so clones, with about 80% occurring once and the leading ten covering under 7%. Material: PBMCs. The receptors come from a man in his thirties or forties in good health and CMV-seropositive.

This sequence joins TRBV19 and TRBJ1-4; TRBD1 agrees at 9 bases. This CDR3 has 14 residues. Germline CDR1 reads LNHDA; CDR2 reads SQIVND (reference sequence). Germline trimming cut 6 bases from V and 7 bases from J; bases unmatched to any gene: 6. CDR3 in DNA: TGTGCCAGTAGGTCCGGGACAGGGATTGAAAAACTGTTTTTT. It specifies CASRSGTGIEKLFF.

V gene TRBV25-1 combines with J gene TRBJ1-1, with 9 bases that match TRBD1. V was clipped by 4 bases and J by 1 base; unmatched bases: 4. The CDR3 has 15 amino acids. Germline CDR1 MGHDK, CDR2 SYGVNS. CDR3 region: CASSGWTGANTEAFF. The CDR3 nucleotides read TGTGCCAGCAGTGGGTGGACAGGGGCGAACACTGAAGCTTTCTTT.

The DNA of the CDR3 is TGTGCCAGCGGAAGACAGGAGACCTACGAGCAGTACTTC. It codes for CASGRQETYEQYF. This chain connects TRBV7-9 to TRBJ2-7, with D possibly being TRBD1 (6 bases). Looked up from germline, CDR1 is SEHNR and CDR2 is FQNEAQ (reference sequence). Trimming took off 8 bases at V and 2 bases at J, with 13 bases between the two ends. The CDR3 is 13 residues long.

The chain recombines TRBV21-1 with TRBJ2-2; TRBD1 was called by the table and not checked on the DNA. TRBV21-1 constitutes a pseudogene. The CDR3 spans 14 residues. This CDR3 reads CASTPPRQTGELFF. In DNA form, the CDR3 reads TGTGCCAGCACCCCACCCCGACAGACCGGGGAGCTGTTTTTT.

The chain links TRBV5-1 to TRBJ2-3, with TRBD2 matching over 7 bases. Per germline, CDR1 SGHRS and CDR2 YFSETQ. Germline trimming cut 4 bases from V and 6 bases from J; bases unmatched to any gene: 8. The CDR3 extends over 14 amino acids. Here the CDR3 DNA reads TGCGCCAGCAGCCCTGTAGCGGGCCGGGATACGCAGTATTTT. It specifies CASSPVAGRDTQYF.

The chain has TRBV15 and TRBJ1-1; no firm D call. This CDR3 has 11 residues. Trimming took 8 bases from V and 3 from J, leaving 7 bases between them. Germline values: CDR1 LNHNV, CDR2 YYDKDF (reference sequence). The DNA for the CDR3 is TGTGCCACCTCGCGGGACACTGAAGCTTTCTTT. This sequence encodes CATSRDTEAFF. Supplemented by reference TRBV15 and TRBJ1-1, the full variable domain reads DAMVIQNPRYQVTQFGKPVTLSCSQTLNHNVMYWYQQKSSQAPKLLFHYYDKDFNNEADTPDNFQSRRPNTSFCFLDIRSPGLGDTAMYLCATSRDTEAFFGQGTRLTVV.

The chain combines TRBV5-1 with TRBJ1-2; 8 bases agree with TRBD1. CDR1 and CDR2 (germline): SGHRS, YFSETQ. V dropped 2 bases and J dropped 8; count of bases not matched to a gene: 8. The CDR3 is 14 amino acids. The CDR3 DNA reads TGCGCCAGCAGCTTAACAGGGGGATTAGGAGGCTACACCTTC. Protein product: CASSLTGGLGGYTF.

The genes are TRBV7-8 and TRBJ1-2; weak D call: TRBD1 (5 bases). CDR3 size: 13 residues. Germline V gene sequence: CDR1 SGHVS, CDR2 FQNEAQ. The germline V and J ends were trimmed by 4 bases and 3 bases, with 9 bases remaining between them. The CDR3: CASSSRVDYGYTF. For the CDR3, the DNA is TGTGCCAGCAGCTCCAGGGTTGACTATGGCTACACCTTC.

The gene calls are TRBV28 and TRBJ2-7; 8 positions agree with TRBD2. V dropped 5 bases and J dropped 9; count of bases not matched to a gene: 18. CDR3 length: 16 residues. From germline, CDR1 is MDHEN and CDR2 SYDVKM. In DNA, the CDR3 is TGTGCCAGCAGTCCACCAACTAGCGGCAGCGGCCTCAGGCAGTACTTC. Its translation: CASSPPTSGSGLRQYF.

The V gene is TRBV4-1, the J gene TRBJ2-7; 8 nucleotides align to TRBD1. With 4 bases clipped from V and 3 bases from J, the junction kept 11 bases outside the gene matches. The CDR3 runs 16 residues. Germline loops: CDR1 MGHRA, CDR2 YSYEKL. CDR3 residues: CASSPMGQDSYYEQYF. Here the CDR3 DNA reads TGCGCCAGCAGCCCTATGGGACAGGATTCCTACTACGAGCAGTACTTC.

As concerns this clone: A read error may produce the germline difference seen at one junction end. CDR3: CASSLDRADTQYF. DNA of the CDR3: TGTGCTAGCAGCTTGGACAGGGCAGATACGCAGTATTTT. The V and J genes are TRBV7-7 and TRBJ2-3; TRBD1 agrees at 8 bases. CDR3 size: 13 residues. Germline V gives CDR1 SSHAT, CDR2 FNYEAQ (reference sequence).

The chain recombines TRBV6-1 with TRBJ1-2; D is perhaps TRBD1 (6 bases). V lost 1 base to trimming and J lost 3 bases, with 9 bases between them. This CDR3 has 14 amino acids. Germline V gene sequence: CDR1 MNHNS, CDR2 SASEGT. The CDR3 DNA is TGTGCCAGCAGTGAAGACAGGGATTACTATGGCTACACCTTC. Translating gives CASSEDRDYYGYTF.

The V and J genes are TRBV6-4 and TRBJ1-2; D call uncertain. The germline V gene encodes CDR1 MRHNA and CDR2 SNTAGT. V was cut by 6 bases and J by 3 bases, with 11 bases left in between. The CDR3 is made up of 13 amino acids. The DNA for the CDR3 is TGTGCCAGCAGGGGCGACACAGACTATGGCTACACCTTC. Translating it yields CASRGDTDYGYTF.

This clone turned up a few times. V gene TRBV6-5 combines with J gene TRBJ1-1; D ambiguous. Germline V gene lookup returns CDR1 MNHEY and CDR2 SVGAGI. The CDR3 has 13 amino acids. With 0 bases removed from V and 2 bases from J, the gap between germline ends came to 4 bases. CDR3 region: CASSYSTNTEAFF. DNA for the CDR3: TGTGCCAGCAGTTACTCGACAAACACTGAAGCTTTCTTT.

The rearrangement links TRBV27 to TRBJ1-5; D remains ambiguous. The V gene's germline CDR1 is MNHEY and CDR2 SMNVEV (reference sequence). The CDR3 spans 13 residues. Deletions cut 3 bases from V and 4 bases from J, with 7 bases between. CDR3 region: CASSFHQNQPQHF. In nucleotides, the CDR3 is TGTGCCAGCAGTTTCCACCAGAATCAGCCCCAGCATTTT.

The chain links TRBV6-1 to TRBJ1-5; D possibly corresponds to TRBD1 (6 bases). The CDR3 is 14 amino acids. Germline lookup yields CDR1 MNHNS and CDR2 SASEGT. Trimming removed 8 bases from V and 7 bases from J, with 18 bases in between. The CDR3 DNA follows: TGTGCCAGCGGGACGACAGGTCAAGGCCAGCCCCAGCATTTT. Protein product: CASGTTGQGQPQHF.

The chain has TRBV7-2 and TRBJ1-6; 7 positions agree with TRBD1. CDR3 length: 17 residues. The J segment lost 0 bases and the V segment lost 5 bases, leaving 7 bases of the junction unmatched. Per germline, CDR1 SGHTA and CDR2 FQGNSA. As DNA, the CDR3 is TGTGCCAGCAGCCATACAGGGGCCCGCTCCTATAATTCACCCCTCCACTTT. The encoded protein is CASSHTGARSYNSPLHF.

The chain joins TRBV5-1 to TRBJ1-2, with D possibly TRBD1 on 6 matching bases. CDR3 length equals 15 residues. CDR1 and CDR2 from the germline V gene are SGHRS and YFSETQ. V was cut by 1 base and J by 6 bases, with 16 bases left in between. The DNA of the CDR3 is TGCGCCAGCAGCTTGTGGGGGGGGGCAAACGATGGCTACACCTTC. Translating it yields CASSLWGGANDGYTF.

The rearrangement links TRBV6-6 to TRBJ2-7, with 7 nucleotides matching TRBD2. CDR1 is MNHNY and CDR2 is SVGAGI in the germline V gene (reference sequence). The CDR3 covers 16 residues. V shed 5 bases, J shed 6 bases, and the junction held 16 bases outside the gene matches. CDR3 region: CASSPLDLRAGSEQYV. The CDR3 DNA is TGTGCCAGCAGTCCCCTGGACCTAAGAGCGGGGTCCGAGCAGTACGTC.

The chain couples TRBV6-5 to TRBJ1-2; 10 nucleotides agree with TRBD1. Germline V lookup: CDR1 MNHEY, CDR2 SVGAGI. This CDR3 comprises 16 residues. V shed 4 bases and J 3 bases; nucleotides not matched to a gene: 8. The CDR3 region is CASSSQTGGMDYGYTF. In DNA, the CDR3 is TGTGCCAGCAGTTCCCAGACAGGGGGCATGGACTATGGCTACACCTTC.

CDR3 residues: CASSLGSSRTNTEAFF. CDR3 bases: TGCGCCAGCAGCTTGGGATCCTCGAGAACCAACACTGAAGCTTTCTTT. The chain links TRBV5-1 to TRBJ1-1; D call uncertain. The V end lost 0 bases, the J end lost 2 bases, and 14 bases lay between the germline ends. CDR3 length: 16 amino acids. Germline CDR1 SGHRS, CDR2 YFSETQ.

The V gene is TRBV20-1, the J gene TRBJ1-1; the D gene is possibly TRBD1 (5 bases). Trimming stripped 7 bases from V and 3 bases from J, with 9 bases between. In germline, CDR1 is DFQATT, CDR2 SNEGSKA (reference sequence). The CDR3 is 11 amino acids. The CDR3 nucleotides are TGCAGTGTGGGGGGGGACACTGAAGCTTTCTTT. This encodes CSVGGDTEAFF.

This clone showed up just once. This CDR3 reads CASSWSVVTDTQYF. In DNA form, the CDR3 reads TGCGCCAGCAGCTGGTCGGTAGTCACAGATACGCAGTATTTT. The genes are TRBV5-1 and TRBJ2-3; D call uncertain. The CDR3 runs 14 residues. The V end was cut by 3 bases, the J end by 2 bases, with 10 bases between. Germline loops: CDR1 SGHRS, CDR2 YFSETQ.

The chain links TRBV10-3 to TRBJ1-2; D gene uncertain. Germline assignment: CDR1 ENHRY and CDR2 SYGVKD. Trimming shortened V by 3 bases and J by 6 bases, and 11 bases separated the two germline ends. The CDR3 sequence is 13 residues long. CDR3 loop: CAISETWRDGYTF. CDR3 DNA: TGTGCCATCAGTGAAACGTGGAGGGATGGCTACACCTTC.

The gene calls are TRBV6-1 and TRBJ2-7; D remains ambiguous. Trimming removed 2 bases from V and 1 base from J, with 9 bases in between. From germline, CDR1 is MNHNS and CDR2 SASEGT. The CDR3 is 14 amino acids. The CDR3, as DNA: TGTGCCAGCAGTGAACGTGACTTATCCTACGAGCAGTACTTC. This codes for CASSERDLSYEQYF.